A single sample is the source of the 17 T cell receptor beta chains below, sequenced in a study of T cell changes during pregnancy in multiple sclerosis. Profiled with immunoSEQ multiplex PCR; TCRdb holds only in-frame clones, not every one. The repertoire includes some 51,000 clones, about 93% of them detected once, and around 0.5% sits in the top ten. The material was CD4+ T cells from peripheral blood mononuclear cells, obtained in the first trimester of pregnancy. The receptor source for this set is a female donor with multiple sclerosis, enrolled in a pregnancy study.

The chain carries TRBV9 and TRBJ2-3, with D perhaps matching TRBD1 (5 bases). The CDR3 consists of 15 residues. The V end lost 3 bases, the J end lost 3 bases, and 14 bases lay between the germline ends. Germline V gene data show CDR1 as SGDLS and CDR2 as YYNGEE. The CDR3 nucleotides are TGTGCCAGCAGCGCGGCTGGGGCAGGAACAGATACGCAGTATTTT. Its protein product is CASSAAGAGTDTQYF.

The chain uses TRBV10-1 and TRBJ2-1, with 8 bases lining up with TRBD1. Germline values: CDR1 WNHNN, CDR2 SYGVQD (reference sequence). The J segment lost 7 bases and the V segment lost 3 bases, leaving 5 bases of the junction unmatched. This CDR3 is built from 14 residues. The CDR3 sequence: CASSDPRTGNEQFF. The CDR3 coding sequence is TGCGCCAGCAGTGATCCCCGGACAGGGAATGAGCAGTTCTTC.

The chain links TRBV19 to TRBJ1-1; possible D gene TRBD1, 6 bases. CDR1 is LNHDA, CDR2 SQIVND, per germline (reference sequence). The CDR3 has 13 amino acids. V was clipped by 0 bases and J by 11 bases, with 13 bases between them. CDR3 amino acids: CASSIDRAGAAFF. In DNA, the CDR3 is TGTGCCAGTAGTATAGATCGAGCAGGGGCCGCTTTCTTT.

The V and J genes are TRBV19 and TRBJ1-5; 10 bases agree with TRBD1. The CDR3 loop spans 16 amino acids. V gave up 9 bases and J gave up 6 bases; unmatched junction bases: 14. Germline V gene data show CDR1 as LNHDA and CDR2 as SQIVND (reference sequence). The CDR3 DNA is TGTGCCAGCCTAGACCGGGACAGGGGCCTTCGTCAGCCCCAGCATTTT. This translates into CASLDRDRGLRQPQHF. The full variable domain, in which reference TRBV19 and TRBJ1-5 provide the parts outside the CDR3, is DGGITQSPKYLFRKEGQNVTLSCEQNLNHDAMYWYRQDPGQGLRLIYYSQIVNDFQKGDIAEGYSVSREKKESFPLTVTSAQKNPTAFYLCASLDRDRGLRQPQHFGDGTRLSIL.

The table lists this clone with a count of one. The chain links TRBV11-2 to TRBJ2-1; tentatively, D is TRBD1 (6 bases). Germline V gene sequence: CDR1 SGHAT, CDR2 FQNNGV. Between the trimmed V and J ends, which lost 5 bases and 7 bases, there was a span of 18 bases. CDR3 length: 15 amino acids. For the CDR3, the DNA is TGTGCCAGCAGCCGAATAACCGGGACAAATAATGAGCAGTTCTTC. This gives the protein CASSRITGTNNEQFF.

The chain couples TRBV2 to TRBJ1-5; 10 bases map to TRBD1. Germline values: CDR1 SNHLY, CDR2 FYNNEI. The V gene end was trimmed by 10 bases and the J gene end by 6 bases; junction bases not matched to a gene: 12. The CDR3 consists of 15 residues. This CDR3 reads CATTLDRGSGQPQHF. In DNA form, the CDR3 reads TGTGCCACCACCTTGGACAGGGGGAGTGGTCAGCCCCAGCATTTT. Looking up the rest from reference TRBV2 and TRBJ1-5 gives the full variable domain: EPEVTQTPSHQVTQMGQEVILRCVPISNHLYFYWYRQILGQKVEFLVSFYNNEISEKSEIFDDQFSVERPDGSNFTLKIRSTKLEDSAMYFCATTLDRGSGQPQHFGDGTRLSIL.

The rearrangement uses TRBV5-6 and TRBJ1-6; 10 bases fit TRBD1. Trimming at V came to 4 bases and at J to 9 bases, leaving 10 bases not matched to a gene. The CDR3 has 16 residues. Per germline, CDR1 SGHDT and CDR2 YYEEEE. The CDR3 reads CASSQFRGQGSSPLHF. The CDR3 DNA follows: TGTGCCAGCAGCCAATTCCGGGGACAGGGGAGTTCACCCCTCCACTTT.

The V and J genes are TRBV7-9 and TRBJ1-3, with 7 bases fitting TRBD1. Per the germline V gene, CDR1 is SEHNR and CDR2 is FQNEAQ (reference sequence). CDR3 length equals 15 residues. V lost 1 base and J lost 6; bases outside the gene matches: 6. As DNA, the CDR3 is TGTGCCAGCAGCTTAGGTCACACAGGGGAAAACACCATATATTTT. Translating gives CASSLGHTGENTIYF.

The CDR3 DNA sequence: TGTGCCAGCAGCTTAGTAGGGGGGGTTAGCAATCAGCCCCAGCATTTT. Translated, it gives CASSLVGGVSNQPQHF. The chain employs TRBV11-2 and TRBJ1-5, with a possible D match to TRBD1 (6 bases). Germline CDR1 is SGHAT and CDR2 is FQNNGV. This CDR3 comprises 16 residues. V was shortened by 1 base and J by 0 bases, with 10 bases between the two germline ends.

The chain links TRBV5-5 to TRBJ1-2, with 9 bases fitting TRBD1. The length of the CDR3 is 14 residues. V shed 3 bases, J shed 4 bases, and the junction held 4 bases outside the gene matches. The V gene's germline CDR1 is SGHKS and CDR2 YYEKEE (reference sequence). The CDR3 region is CASSYPGQGYGYTF. The DNA of the CDR3 is TGTGCCAGCAGCTACCCGGGACAGGGCTATGGCTACACCTTC.

This clone was detected once. The genes are TRBV6-6 and TRBJ1-1; 10 bases match TRBD1. Germline loops: CDR1 MNHNY, CDR2 SVGAGI (reference sequence). After removal of 7 bases from V and 3 bases from J, the junction contained 8 bases not matched to a gene. The CDR3 contains 15 residues. The CDR3, as DNA: TGTGCCAGCAATAGGGGGACAGGGGTGGACACTGAAGCTTTCTTT. Amino acid sequence: CASNRGTGVDTEAFF.

The V call is TRBV5-4, the J call TRBJ2-3; the match to TRBD1 covers 9 bases. The CDR3 loop spans 15 amino acids. Trimming removed 0 bases from V and 5 bases from J; junction bases left unmatched: 4. Germline assignment: CDR1 SGHNT and CDR2 YYREEE (reference sequence). CDR3 sequence: CASSLAQGAGDTQYF. The CDR3 DNA reads TGTGCCAGCAGCTTGGCACAGGGGGCGGGAGATACGCAGTATTTT.

CDR3 residues: CASSGGLAGGISYEQYF. The CDR3 nucleotides read TGCGCCAGCAGCGGGGGACTAGCGGGGGGAATCTCCTACGAGCAGTACTTC. This chain connects TRBV5-1 to TRBJ2-7; 15 bases fit TRBD2. This CDR3 has 17 residues. Per the germline V gene, CDR1 is SGHRS and CDR2 is YFSETQ. J was trimmed by 0 bases and V by 4 bases; bases with no gene match: 5.

The J gene is TRBJ2-7, the V gene TRBV4-1, with TRBD1 as a possible D gene (6 bases). Germline values: CDR1 MGHRA, CDR2 YSYEKL. The germline V and J ends were trimmed by 4 bases and 6 bases, with 10 bases remaining between them. The CDR3 spans 12 residues. CDR3 amino acids: CASSPPGAEQYF. The CDR3, as DNA: TGCGCCAGCAGCCCTCCAGGGGCCGAGCAGTACTTC.

J is TRBJ1-1 and V is TRBV5-1; TRBD1 is a possible D gene (5 bases). V gave up 8 bases and J gave up 1 base, with 15 bases separating them. Germline V gives CDR1 SGHRS, CDR2 YFSETQ. This CDR3 has 14 residues. In DNA, the CDR3 is TGCGCCAGTCGGCCAGGGTCCCAGAACACTGAAGCTTTCTTT. This gives the protein CASRPGSQNTEAFF.

The chain uses TRBV6-6 and TRBJ1-6; TRBD1 aligns across 7 bases. The CDR3 covers 16 residues. Germline-derived CDR1 and CDR2 are MNHNY and SVGAGI (reference sequence). The V segment lost 6 bases and the J segment 6 bases; nucleotides outside the gene matches: 11. The CDR3 protein is CASREHRQGINSPLHF. Here the CDR3 DNA reads TGTGCCAGCAGGGAGCATAGACAGGGAATTAATTCACCCCTCCACTTT.

The chain employs TRBV5-6 and TRBJ2-7, with 7 bases aligning to TRBD1. Germline-derived CDR1 and CDR2 are SGHDT and YYEEEE. V was clipped by 0 bases and J by 6 bases; unmatched bases: 6. The CDR3 runs to 14 residues. CDR3 in DNA: TGTGCCAGCAGCTTGGGAACAGGGGTCCGCGAGCAGTACTTC. Translation: CASSLGTGVREQYF.